This TCR beta chain was captured by sequencing in a study of blood T cell repertoires in COVID-19. Across the study: Acute and convalescent COVID-19 specimens originated in the United States, Italy and Spain.

In the original workflow: Amplified reference gene primers provided the basis for estimating nucleated cell counts. Using immunoSEQ multiplex PCR, the repertoire was profiled, and TCRdb retains in-frame clones only, with some absent. D and trimming were read from the DNA, whereas the V and J calls and clone size are those reported in that table. The sample lists about 220,000 clones; roughly 85% were seen once. Sequencing was performed on peripheral blood. The TCR comes from a woman of 80 years or more with acute or convalescent COVID-19.

The CDR3 spells CASSYPGGANEQFF. The CDR3 nucleotides are TGTGCCAGCAGTTACCCCGGGGGGGCGAATGAGCAGTTCTTC. This chain uses TRBV6-6 with TRBJ2-1; 8 nucleotides match TRBD2. The germline gives CDR1 MNHNY, CDR2 SVGAGI (reference sequence). The CDR3 is 14 amino acids. V was pared by 2 bases and J by 7 bases, with 4 bases of the junction left unmatched.